This T cell receptor beta chain is drawn from a study of tumor and adjacent non-tumor tissue in lung cancer (dated by TCRdb to about 2018). For the study in its entirety: Of the cohort, some 12 patients had adenocarcinoma, 2 had squamous cell carcinoma and 1 had small cell lung cancer. The roughly 15 enrolled patients, of whom around 10 were men and 5 were women, were aged about 30 to 80 years and were diagnosed with TNM stage I to III disease. A total of roughly 130,000,000 productive TCRbeta reads were generated by sequencing, corresponding to an average of approximately 4 million reads per sample. The study compared bulk TCRbeta repertoires between lung tumor tissue and matched distant non-tumor lung tissue from 15 lung cancer patients. For each patient, one tumor sample and one normal lung sample were taken, giving thirty paired specimens that underwent TCRbeta CDR3 sequencing.

Library prep was done by multiplex PCR. The reads were generated on an Illumina HiSeq 2500. TCRbeta libraries were constructed through three rounds of nested PCR with primers (Table S4) according to protocols modified from ARM-PCR. Before sequencing, PCR products of 200-500 bp were cut from the gel and purified using the QIAquick gel extraction kit. Per the authors' processing: Reads were cleaned with Trimmomatic, merged with FLASH into complete CDR3 sequences, and assigned to V(D)J germline segments with MiTCR. Clonal diversity was computed as the inverse Simpson's index with VDJtools. A read counted as productive if the sequence was in-frame and lacked a premature stop codon. TCRdb passed the public sequencing reads through fastp at Q25 and MiXCR, retaining productive beta sequences. Entries are consolidated by CDR3 protein sequence, retaining the most common genes and DNA. In this record, the V and J calls reflect TCRdb's handling and not the investigators' own analysis. The sample table holds approximately 120,000 distinct CDR3 sequences, of which 66% were seen once. About 13% of the sample is in the top ten clones.

For this clonotype: Its target antigen remains unknown. Base qualities were left out, and no much larger clone turns up one base away.

RNA was isolated from bulk, unsorted tissue, and RNA quality was assessed with a NanoDrop ND-1000 and an Agilent 2100. Donors were newly diagnosed lung cancer patients admitted for thoracic surgery in China between August and November 2014, without prior chemotherapy. Anyone who had undergone radiotherapy or chemotherapy before, or who had another cancer at the same time, was left out of the study. Pieces of surgical tissue measuring about 1-2.1 cm3 were kept in RNAlater solution and held at -80 degrees C until needed. From the germline V gene, CDR1 is LGHNT and CDR2 is FRNRAP. The CDR3 holds 10 amino acids from the cysteine to the phenylalanine. Here the CDR3 DNA is all that survives: 30 bases in frame from base 1. Cut back by 6 bases and 8 bases, the V and J ends lie 7 bases apart. Results and caveats for the whole study, not just this receptor: Significantly higher TCR diversity was found in younger patients, and higher tumor TCR diversity was associated with shorter overall and disease-free survival. Only approximately 14 patients were included in the cohort, and the need for larger samples and more detailed clinical data was noted by the authors. Tumor tissue showed significantly greater TCR diversity (inverse Simpson) than normal lung tissue (approximately 400 vs 170, P = 0.0075, Mann-Whitney U test). Neither the sequencing platform nor unique molecular identifiers are named or mentioned anywhere in the methods. Because peripheral blood was not sequenced, the blood TCRbeta repertoires of the lung cancer patients in the study went unexamined. A significantly larger cumulative share of the repertoire was made up by the top 100 clones in normal lung than in tumor tissue.

The specimen was lung tumor tissue. This clonotype was obtained from a man aged 30 to 45 with non-small cell lung cancer. The rearrangement combines TRBV12-5 with TRBJ1-2, with no D gene named confidently. For the CDR3, the sequence is CASGSKGYTF. The DNA sequence is given as TGTGCTAGTGGAAGTAAGGGCTACACCTTC.